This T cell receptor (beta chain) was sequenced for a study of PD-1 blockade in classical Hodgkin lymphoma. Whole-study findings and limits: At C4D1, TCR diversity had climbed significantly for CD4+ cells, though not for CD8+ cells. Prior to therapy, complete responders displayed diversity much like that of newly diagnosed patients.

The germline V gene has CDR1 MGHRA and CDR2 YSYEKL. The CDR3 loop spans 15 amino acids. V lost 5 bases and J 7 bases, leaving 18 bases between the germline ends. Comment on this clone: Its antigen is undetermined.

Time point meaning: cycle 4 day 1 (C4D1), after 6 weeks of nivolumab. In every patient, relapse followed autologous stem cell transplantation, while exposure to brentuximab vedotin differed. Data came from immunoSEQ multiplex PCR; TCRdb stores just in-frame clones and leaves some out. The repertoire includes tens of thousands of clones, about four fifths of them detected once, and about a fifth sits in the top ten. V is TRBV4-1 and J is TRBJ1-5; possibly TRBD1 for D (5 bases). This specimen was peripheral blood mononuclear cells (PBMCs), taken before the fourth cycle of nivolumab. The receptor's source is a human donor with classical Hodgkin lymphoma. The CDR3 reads CASSYELTDGQPQHF. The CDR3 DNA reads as TGCGCCAGCAGCTACGAGTTGACAGATGGCCAGCCCCAGCATTTT.